A single sample gave rise to the 14 T cell receptor beta chains below, sequenced in a study of identical twins. TCRdb redid the calling of the 5' RACE reads with MiXCR, one entry per CDR3 protein. The sample includes 420,000 or so distinct CDR3 sequences, under 20% of them seen just once. Sequenced: naive T cells sorted from blood. Receptor source: a man aged 45-60 years in good health.

The table lists this clonotype with many counts. This rearrangement joins TRBV15 to TRBJ1-5; no clear D gene. The CDR3 runs 13 residues. Germline V CDR1 and CDR2: LNHNV, YYDKDF (reference sequence). Trimming took off 0 bases at V and 6 bases at J, with 6 bases between the two ends. The CDR3 sequence: CATSRDPSQPQHF. The DNA for the CDR3 is TGTGCCACCAGCAGAGATCCGAGTCAGCCCCAGCATTTT.

This clonotype was observed at least ten times. The gene calls are TRBV20-1 and TRBJ1-2; D gene unclear. Germline-derived CDR1 and CDR2 are DFQATT and SNEGSKA (reference sequence). CDR3 length equals 12 residues. Trimming left V 3 bases short and J 8 bases short, with 13 bases between. CDR3 residues: CSASRSSPGYTF. For the CDR3, the DNA is TGCAGTGCTAGCCGGAGTTCGCCAGGCTACACCTTC.

This clonotype was detected many times. The chain carries TRBV5-1 and TRBJ1-1; no clear D gene. Germline assignment: CDR1 SGHRS and CDR2 YFSETQ. The CDR3 is 13 amino acids. Trimming left V 0 bases short and J 8 bases short, with 11 bases between. The CDR3 DNA sequence: TGCGCCAGCAGCTTGGCCGATAGGGTGGAAGCTTTCTTT. It yields the protein CASSLADRVEAFF.

This chain uses TRBV7-2 with TRBJ1-5; D gene unclear. This CDR3 has 15 amino acids. Germline loops: CDR1 SGHTA, CDR2 FQGNSA. V lost 1 base to trimming and J lost 3 bases, with 10 bases between them. CDR3 amino acids: CASSLEIGFNQPQHF. The CDR3 nucleotides are TGTGCCAGCAGCTTAGAAATAGGGTTCAATCAGCCCCAGCATTTT.

Only a few counts were recorded for this clonotype. The chain has TRBV19 and TRBJ1-1, with D tentatively TRBD1 (5 bases). Germline V gene sequence: CDR1 LNHDA, CDR2 SQIVND (reference sequence). The CDR3 sequence is 15 residues long. Trimming removed 3 bases at V and 6 bases at J, with 17 bases between. For the CDR3, the DNA is TGTGCCAGTAGTATCCTCCGCGGGGGAGGGGCTGAAGCTTTCTTT. As protein: CASSILRGGGAEAFF.

Ten or more counts support this clonotype. The chain recombines TRBV5-1 with TRBJ2-5; 7 positions agree with TRBD1. The CDR3 totals 16 residues. V lost 3 bases to trimming and J lost 4 bases; unmatched junction nucleotides: 12. Germline V CDR1 and CDR2: SGHRS, YFSETQ. DNA for the CDR3: TGCGCCAGCAGCTCACCCATCCGGGACAGATCAGAGACCCAGTACTTC. Protein: CASSSPIRDRSETQYF. Together with reference TRBV5-1 and TRBJ2-5, the CDR3 gives the full variable domain: KAGVTQTPRYLIKTRGQQVTLSCSPISGHRSVSWYQQTPGQGLQFLFEYFSETQRNKGNFPGRFSGRQFSNSRSEMNVSTLELGDSALYLCASSSPIRDRSETQYFGPGTRLLVL.

V gene TRBV6-2 or TRBV6-3 combines with J gene TRBJ2-7; no firm D call. Trimming took off 6 bases at V and 3 bases at J, with 12 bases between the two ends. The CDR3 covers 13 residues. Germline V gene lookup returns CDR1 MNHEY and CDR2 SVGEGT. This CDR3 reads CASRALQNYEQYF. CDR3 coding DNA: TGTGCCAGCAGGGCCCTCCAGAACTACGAGCAGTACTTC.

This clonotype was seen repeatedly, ten times or more. V gene TRBV6-1 combines with J gene TRBJ2-5, with TRBD2 identical over 10 bases. The trim removed 5 bases at V and 1 base at J, leaving 7 bases unmatched. The CDR3 contains 16 residues. Per germline, CDR1 MNHNS and CDR2 SASEGT. CDR3 region: CASSQHSGRLQETQYF. DNA of the CDR3: TGTGCCAGCAGTCAACATAGCGGGAGGCTCCAAGAGACCCAGTACTTC.

The chain employs TRBV5-1 and TRBJ2-7; 11 bases fit TRBD2. V gave up 2 bases and J gave up 0 bases; unmatched junction bases: 1. Looked up from germline, CDR1 is SGHRS and CDR2 is YFSETQ. The CDR3 is made up of 15 amino acids. In DNA form, the CDR3 reads TGCGCCAGCAGCTTTAGCGGGAGGGTCTCCTACGAGCAGTACTTC. It translates to CASSFSGRVSYEQYF.

This clonotype was observed a few times. V is TRBV10-3 and J is TRBJ2-7, with no clear D. Germline CDR1 and CDR2: ENHRY and SYGVKD. The CDR3 is 13 amino acids. The V end was cut by 4 bases, the J end by 3 bases, with 10 bases between. The CDR3 loop is CAISGLNRYEQYF. The CDR3 DNA follows: TGTGCCATCAGTGGTCTCAATCGCTACGAGCAGTACTTC.

This clonotype was seen a few times. This chain links TRBV25-1 with TRBJ1-2, with 9 bases identical to TRBD1. Trimming took 6 bases from V and 8 from J; bases not matched to a gene: 10. From germline, CDR1 is MGHDK and CDR2 SYGVNS. The CDR3 runs 14 residues. The CDR3 sequence is CASRGTGRMGGYTF. The CDR3 coding sequence is TGTGCCAGCAGGGGGACAGGGAGGATGGGAGGCTACACCTTC.

The rearrangement uses TRBV15 and TRBJ2-7, with D possibly being TRBD1 or TRBD2 (5 bases each). Germline loops: CDR1 LNHNV, CDR2 YYDKDF (reference sequence). V was cut by 5 bases and J by 1 base, with 15 bases left in between. The CDR3 consists of 15 residues. CDR3 residues: CATSRTGGGSYEQYF. The CDR3 bases are TGTGCCACCAGCCGAACTGGTGGGGGTTCCTACGAGCAGTACTTC.

V usage is TRBV6-2 or TRBV6-3 and J usage is TRBJ2-7; 13 bases are shared with TRBD2. Germline V gene lookup returns CDR1 MNHEY and CDR2 SVGEGT. After removal of 4 bases from V and 3 bases from J, the junction contained 6 bases not matched to a gene. CDR3 size: 16 residues. The CDR3 coding sequence is TGTGCCAGCAGTTTCTCCGGGACTAGCGGGGTCTACGAGCAGTACTTC. Amino acids: CASSFSGTSGVYEQYF.

This clonotype has more than one count but fewer than ten. This chain joins TRBV20-1 and TRBJ2-3; 12 nucleotides agree with TRBD1. The CDR3 spans 15 residues. Germline V gene sequence: CDR1 DFQATT, CDR2 SNEGSKA (reference sequence). V dropped 6 bases and J dropped 5; count of bases not matched to a gene: 9. The CDR3 DNA reads TGCAGTGCGAAGCCCGGGACAGGGGGCGGAGATACGCAGTATTTT. It codes for CSAKPGTGGGDTQYF.